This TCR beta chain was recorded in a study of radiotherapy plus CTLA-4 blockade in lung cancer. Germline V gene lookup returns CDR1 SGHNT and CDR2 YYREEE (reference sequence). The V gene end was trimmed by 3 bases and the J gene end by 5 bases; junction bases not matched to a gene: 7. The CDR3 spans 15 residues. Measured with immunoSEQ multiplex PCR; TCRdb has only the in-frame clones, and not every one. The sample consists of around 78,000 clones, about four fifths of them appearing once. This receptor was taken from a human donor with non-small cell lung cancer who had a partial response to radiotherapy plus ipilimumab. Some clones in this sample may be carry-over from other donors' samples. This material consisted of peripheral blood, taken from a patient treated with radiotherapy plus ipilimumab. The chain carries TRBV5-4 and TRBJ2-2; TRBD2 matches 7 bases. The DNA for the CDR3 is TGTGCCAGCAGCTCCCATGGCGGGGGAACCGGGGAGCTGTTTTTT. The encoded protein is CASSSHGGGTGELFF.